These T cell receptor beta chains were read from a single sample in a study of human T cells and chemical hapten exposure. TCRdb re-derived calls from the RACE reads in MiXCR, one entry per CDR3 protein. Of around 380,000 distinct CDR3 sequences listed, nearly 5% are singletons. Sequencing was performed on whole blood, taken in connection with sensitization to the hapten diphenylcyclopropenone (DPC). Receptors originate from a woman aged 50 to 60 with alopecia areata. Some clones in this sample may be carry-over from other donors' samples. CDR3s include the opening cysteine and the closing phenylalanine or tryptophan. The D gene is left open where the match is weak. Some rows mark clone size as missing; the rest say once, few, many or name a class of expanded clone.

J gene: TRBJ2-5; D gene: -; CDR3 length: 16; V gene: TRBV30; clone size: -; CDR3 protein: CACHLVAGFNLGTQYF; CDR3 DNA: TGTGCCTGCCACCTCGTTGCGGGATTCAACCTGGGGACCCAGTACTTC
J gene: TRBJ2-1; D gene: TRBD2; CDR3 length: 13; V gene: TRBV6-2/TRBV6-3; clone size: many; CDR3 protein: CASSWGTSGTQFF; CDR3 DNA: TGTGCCAGCAGTTGGGGGACTAGCGGGACGCAGTTCTTC
J gene: TRBJ1-1; D gene: -; CDR3 length: 13; V gene: TRBV7-9; clone size: many; CDR3 protein: CASSLVGHPEAFF; CDR3 DNA: TGTGCCAGCAGCTTAGTCGGACACCCTGAAGCTTTCTTT
J gene: TRBJ2-3; D gene: TRBD2; CDR3 length: 18; V gene: TRBV9; clone size: few; CDR3 protein: CASSATQGSGGRGDTQYF; CDR3 DNA: TGTGCCAGCAGCGCGACACAAGGTAGCGGGGGGCGCGGGGATACGCAGTATTTT
J gene: TRBJ2-2; D gene: TRBD2; CDR3 length: 15; V gene: TRBV5-1; clone size: few; CDR3 protein: CASSAERGNTGELFF; CDR3 DNA: TGCGCCAGCAGTGCGGAGCGGGGCAATACCGGGGAGCTGTTTTTT
J gene: TRBJ2-7; D gene: -; CDR3 length: 12; V gene: TRBV20-1; clone size: -; CDR3 protein: CSARYGGNEQYF; CDR3 DNA: TGCAGTGCTAGGTACGGGGGCAACGAGCAGTACTTC
J gene: TRBJ2-1; D gene: -; CDR3 length: 16; V gene: TRBV18; clone size: -; CDR3 protein: CASSPAGTFYNNEQFF; CDR3 DNA: TGTGCCAGCTCACCCGCCGGGACTTTCTATAACAATGAGCAGTTCTTC
J gene: TRBJ2-7; D gene: -; CDR3 length: 12; V gene: TRBV28; clone size: many; CDR3 protein: CASSFPSLEQYF; CDR3 DNA: TGTGCCAGCAGTTTCCCCTCCCTCGAGCAGTACTTC
J gene: TRBJ2-1; D gene: TRBD2; CDR3 length: 16; V gene: TRBV7-9; clone size: -; CDR3 protein: CASRPLAGGTYNEQFF; CDR3 DNA: TGTGCCAGCAGGCCTCTAGCGGGAGGGACCTACAATGAGCAGTTCTTC
J gene: TRBJ2-3; D gene: -; CDR3 length: 15; V gene: TRBV20-1; clone size: many; CDR3 protein: CSATTNTGDTDTQYF; CDR3 DNA: TGCAGTGCTACTACTAATACGGGGGACACAGATACGCAGTATTTT
J gene: TRBJ2-1; D gene: -; CDR3 length: 10; V gene: TRBV20-1; clone size: -; CDR3 protein: CSAVAVEQFF; CDR3 DNA: TGCAGTGCTGTGGCCGTTGAGCAGTTCTTC
J gene: TRBJ2-5; D gene: TRBD1; CDR3 length: 15; V gene: TRBV2; clone size: -; CDR3 protein: CASSGIRDSQETQYF; CDR3 DNA: TGTGCCAGCAGTGGGATTAGGGACAGCCAAGAGACCCAGTACTTC
J gene: TRBJ2-7; D gene: TRBD1; CDR3 length: 13; V gene: TRBV27; clone size: -; CDR3 protein: CASTPPDRKEQYF; CDR3 DNA: TGTGCCAGCACCCCCCCGGACAGGAAAGAGCAGTACTTC
J gene: TRBJ2-5; D gene: TRBD2; CDR3 length: 15; V gene: TRBV9; clone size: many; CDR3 protein: CASSLAGGPLETQYF; CDR3 DNA: TGTGCCAGCAGCCTAGCGGGAGGGCCTTTGGAGACCCAGTACTTC
J gene: TRBJ2-5; D gene: TRBD1; CDR3 length: 16; V gene: TRBV5-1; clone size: -; CDR3 protein: CASSLPGTGAQETQYF; CDR3 DNA: TGCGCCAGCAGCTTGCCCGGGACAGGGGCCCAAGAGACCCAGTACTTC
J gene: TRBJ2-7; D gene: -; CDR3 length: 15; V gene: TRBV28; clone size: many; CDR3 protein: CASSHGGGDSYEQYF; CDR3 DNA: TGTGCCAGCAGCCACGGGGGAGGCGACTCCTACGAGCAGTACTTC
J gene: TRBJ2-7; D gene: TRBD1; CDR3 length: 16; V gene: TRBV27; clone size: many; CDR3 protein: CASSSGQGRGRYEQYF; CDR3 DNA: TGTGCCAGCAGCTCCGGACAGGGGAGGGGAAGGTACGAGCAGTACTTC
J gene: TRBJ2-7; D gene: TRBD2; CDR3 length: 15; V gene: TRBV28; clone size: few; CDR3 protein: CASSSSGESSYEQYF; CDR3 DNA: TGTGCCAGCAGTTCCAGCGGGGAAAGCTCCTACGAGCAGTACTTC
J gene: TRBJ1-1; D gene: TRBD1; CDR3 length: 14; V gene: TRBV20-1; clone size: many; CDR3 protein: CSAWDRVKGTEAFF; CDR3 DNA: TGCAGTGCCTGGGACAGGGTGAAGGGCACTGAAGCTTTCTTT
J gene: TRBJ1-1; D gene: -; CDR3 length: 14; V gene: TRBV2; clone size: many; CDR3 protein: CASIPVRMNTEAFF; CDR3 DNA: TGTGCCAGCATCCCGGTCCGGATGAACACTGAAGCTTTCTTT
J gene: TRBJ2-2; D gene: -; CDR3 length: 17; V gene: TRBV19; clone size: many; CDR3 protein: CASSIKGGRQNTGELFF; CDR3 DNA: TGTGCCAGTAGTATCAAGGGGGGCAGGCAAAACACCGGGGAGCTGTTTTTT
J gene: TRBJ2-7; D gene: TRBD2; CDR3 length: 16; V gene: TRBV29-1; clone size: -; CDR3 protein: CSVEDRGEREIYEQYF; CDR3 DNA: TGCAGCGTTGAAGACCGCGGGGAGCGGGAGATCTACGAGCAGTACTTC
J gene: TRBJ2-3; D gene: TRBD2; CDR3 length: 13; V gene: TRBV20-1; clone size: many; CDR3 protein: CASAGVGTDTQYF; CDR3 DNA: TGCGCCTCAGCGGGAGTAGGCACAGATACGCAGTATTTT
J gene: TRBJ1-4; D gene: TRBD1; CDR3 length: 13; V gene: TRBV20-1; clone size: few; CDR3 protein: CSIHRGSGEKLFF; CDR3 DNA: TGCAGTATTCACAGGGGATCAGGTGAAAAACTGTTTTTT
J gene: TRBJ2-5; D gene: TRBD1; CDR3 length: 12; V gene: TRBV2; clone size: many; CDR3 protein: CASGQGAETQYF; CDR3 DNA: TGTGCCAGCGGACAGGGGGCAGAGACCCAGTACTTC
J gene: TRBJ2-7; D gene: -; CDR3 length: 14; V gene: TRBV18; clone size: many; CDR3 protein: CASSPPSGYYEQYF; CDR3 DNA: TGTGCCAGCTCACCACCGTCAGGATACTACGAGCAGTACTTC
J gene: TRBJ1-2; D gene: TRBD1; CDR3 length: 16; V gene: TRBV7-3; clone size: few; CDR3 protein: CASSLRGDRDNYGYTF; CDR3 DNA: TGTGCCAGCAGCCTAAGGGGGGACAGGGATAACTATGGCTACACCTTC
J gene: TRBJ2-2; D gene: -; CDR3 length: 16; V gene: TRBV10-3; clone size: many; CDR3 protein: CAISEFLEGGTGELFF; CDR3 DNA: TGTGCCATCAGTGAATTCTTAGAGGGCGGAACCGGGGAGCTGTTTTTT
J gene: TRBJ1-1; D gene: -; CDR3 length: 15; V gene: TRBV7-6; clone size: -; CDR3 protein: CASSLAGREDTEAFF; CDR3 DNA: TGTGCCAGCAGCTTAGCTGGGAGGGAAGACACTGAAGCTTTCTTT
J gene: TRBJ1-1; D gene: TRBD1; CDR3 length: 16; V gene: TRBV5-4; clone size: -; CDR3 protein: CASSSVPGQGNTEAFF; CDR3 DNA: TGTGCCAGCAGCTCGGTTCCGGGACAGGGGAACACTGAAGCTTTCTTT
J gene: TRBJ2-4; D gene: -; CDR3 length: 14; V gene: TRBV10-3; clone size: few; CDR3 protein: CAISEGRAKNIQYF; CDR3 DNA: TGTGCCATCAGTGAGGGAAGGGCCAAAAACATTCAGTACTTC
J gene: TRBJ2-5; D gene: -; CDR3 length: 14; V gene: TRBV6-1; clone size: many; CDR3 protein: CASSAHWGQETQYF; CDR3 DNA: TGTGCCAGCAGTGCCCACTGGGGCCAAGAGACCCAGTACTTC
J gene: TRBJ2-1; D gene: -; CDR3 length: 15; V gene: TRBV28; clone size: -; CDR3 protein: CASSPRAEVFNEQFF; CDR3 DNA: TGTGCCAGCAGTCCACGGGCAGAAGTTTTTAATGAGCAGTTCTTC
J gene: TRBJ2-4; D gene: -; CDR3 length: 12; V gene: TRBV2; clone size: -; CDR3 protein: CASSGRGNIQYF; CDR3 DNA: TGTGCCAGCAGCGGCAGGGGTAACATTCAGTACTTC
J gene: TRBJ2-2; D gene: -; CDR3 length: 15; V gene: TRBV2; clone size: -; CDR3 protein: CASSGTAWNTGELFF; CDR3 DNA: TGTGCCAGCAGTGGGACAGCCTGGAACACCGGGGAGCTGTTTTTT
J gene: TRBJ2-1; D gene: TRBD2; CDR3 length: 14; V gene: TRBV29-1; clone size: many; CDR3 protein: CSVGGKTSGNEQFF; CDR3 DNA: TGCAGCGTTGGCGGGAAAACTAGCGGCAATGAGCAGTTCTTC
J gene: TRBJ2-7; D gene: TRBD1; CDR3 length: 13; V gene: TRBV7-2; clone size: many; CDR3 protein: CASSPRTGWEQYF; CDR3 DNA: TGTGCCAGCAGCCCCCGGACAGGGTGGGAGCAGTACTTC
J gene: TRBJ2-1; D gene: -; CDR3 length: 13; V gene: TRBV2; clone size: few; CDR3 protein: CASSDRSYNEQFF; CDR3 DNA: TGTGCCAGCAGTGATAGGTCATACAATGAGCAGTTCTTC
J gene: TRBJ1-2; D gene: TRBD1; CDR3 length: 17; V gene: TRBV6-6; clone size: many; CDR3 protein: CASSRTGTGGENYGYTF; CDR3 DNA: TGTGCCAGCAGTCGAACCGGGACAGGGGGTGAAAACTATGGCTACACCTTC
J gene: TRBJ2-3; D gene: TRBD1; CDR3 length: 17; V gene: TRBV5-1; clone size: many; CDR3 protein: CASSSRGQGDPTDTQYF; CDR3 DNA: TGCGCCAGCAGCTCCCGAGGACAGGGAGACCCCACAGATACGCAGTATTTT
J gene: TRBJ2-7; D gene: -; CDR3 length: 15; V gene: TRBV3-1; clone size: many; CDR3 protein: CASSQVPGLSYEQYF; CDR3 DNA: TGTGCCAGCAGCCAAGTCCCGGGCCTCTCCTACGAGCAGTACTTC
J gene: TRBJ1-1; D gene: -; CDR3 length: 17; V gene: TRBV21-1; clone size: many; CDR3 protein: CASTSPSAGNGNTEAFF; CDR3 DNA: TGTGCCAGCACCTCCCCCTCCGCGGGGAACGGTAACACTGAAGCTTTCTTT
J gene: TRBJ2-7; D gene: -; CDR3 length: 15; V gene: TRBV4-1; clone size: many; CDR3 protein: CASSQEGHSSGEQYF; CDR3 DNA: TGCGCCAGCAGCCAAGAAGGGCACTCGTCCGGCGAGCAGTACTTC
J gene: TRBJ2-7; D gene: TRBD1; CDR3 length: 13; V gene: TRBV29-1; clone size: many; CDR3 protein: CSADRGMGDEQYF; CDR3 DNA: TGCAGCGCCGACAGGGGGATGGGGGACGAGCAGTACTTC
J gene: TRBJ2-2; D gene: -; CDR3 length: 13; V gene: TRBV5-1; clone size: few; CDR3 protein: CASRQRTTGELFF; CDR3 DNA: TGCGCCAGCCGACAGAGAACCACCGGGGAGCTGTTTTTT
J gene: TRBJ1-1; D gene: TRBD1; CDR3 length: 11; V gene: TRBV2; clone size: many; CDR3 protein: CASEGAPEAFF; CDR3 DNA: TGTGCCAGCGAGGGGGCACCTGAAGCTTTCTTT
J gene: TRBJ2-5; D gene: TRBD2; CDR3 length: 17; V gene: TRBV9; clone size: -; CDR3 protein: CASSVGLAGASSETQYF; CDR3 DNA: TGTGCCAGCAGCGTCGGACTAGCGGGAGCCTCTTCCGAGACCCAGTACTTC
J gene: TRBJ1-2; D gene: TRBD1; CDR3 length: 19; V gene: TRBV7-9; clone size: -; CDR3 protein: CASSLAPSGPGQIYYGYTF; CDR3 DNA: TGTGCCAGCAGCTTAGCCCCAAGTGGACCGGGACAGATCTACTATGGCTACACCTTC
J gene: TRBJ2-7; D gene: -; CDR3 length: 16; V gene: TRBV4-1; clone size: many; CDR3 protein: CASSQAPSAEPYEQYF; CDR3 DNA: TGCGCCAGCAGCCAAGCCCCCTCCGCGGAACCCTACGAGCAGTACTTC
J gene: TRBJ2-1; D gene: -; CDR3 length: 12; V gene: TRBV7-2; clone size: many; CDR3 protein: CASSLDIGEQFF; CDR3 DNA: TGTGCCAGCAGCTTAGATATTGGTGAGCAGTTCTTC
J gene: TRBJ1-2; D gene: -; CDR3 length: 18; V gene: TRBV11-2; clone size: many; CDR3 protein: CASSLDIPSPDINYGYTF; CDR3 DNA: TGTGCCAGCAGCTTAGATATCCCCTCCCCCGACATTAACTATGGCTACACCTTC
J gene: TRBJ1-1; D gene: -; CDR3 length: 16; V gene: TRBV7-2; clone size: many; CDR3 protein: CASSLRLAGGGTEAFF; CDR3 DNA: TGTGCCAGCAGCTTAAGGCTCGCGGGGGGAGGGACTGAAGCTTTCTTT
J gene: TRBJ2-7; D gene: -; CDR3 length: 11; V gene: TRBV10-3; clone size: few; CDR3 protein: CAISEPGEKYF; CDR3 DNA: TGTGCCATCAGTGAGCCGGGGGAGAAGTACTTC
J gene: TRBJ1-5; D gene: TRBD1; CDR3 length: 16; V gene: TRBV28; clone size: few; CDR3 protein: CASSPLTGRGNQPQHF; CDR3 DNA: TGTGCCAGCAGTCCGTTGACAGGGCGAGGCAATCAGCCCCAGCATTTT
J gene: TRBJ1-2; D gene: -; CDR3 length: 12; V gene: TRBV12-3/TRBV12-4; clone size: many; CDR3 protein: CASSLTGLGYTF; CDR3 DNA: TGTGCCAGCAGCTTAACGGGGCTGGGCTACACCTTC
J gene: TRBJ2-3; D gene: -; CDR3 length: 17; V gene: TRBV4-2; clone size: many; CDR3 protein: CASSQNGGQGPTDTQYF; CDR3 DNA: TGTGCCAGCAGCCAAAATGGGGGTCAGGGTCCCACAGATACGCAGTATTTT
J gene: TRBJ1-3; D gene: -; CDR3 length: 12; V gene: TRBV28; clone size: -; CDR3 protein: CTSGRSGNTIYF; CDR3 DNA: TGTACCTCAGGGCGCTCTGGAAACACCATATATTTT
J gene: TRBJ2-7; D gene: TRBD2; CDR3 length: 16; V gene: TRBV5-4; clone size: many; CDR3 protein: CASSSGLAGSSYEQYF; CDR3 DNA: TGTGCCAGCAGCTCGGGACTAGCGGGCAGCTCCTACGAGCAGTACTTC
J gene: TRBJ2-1; D gene: TRBD1; CDR3 length: 15; V gene: TRBV5-6; clone size: many; CDR3 protein: CASILTGTGDNEQFF; CDR3 DNA: TGTGCCAGCATCCTAACCGGGACAGGGGACAATGAGCAGTTCTTC